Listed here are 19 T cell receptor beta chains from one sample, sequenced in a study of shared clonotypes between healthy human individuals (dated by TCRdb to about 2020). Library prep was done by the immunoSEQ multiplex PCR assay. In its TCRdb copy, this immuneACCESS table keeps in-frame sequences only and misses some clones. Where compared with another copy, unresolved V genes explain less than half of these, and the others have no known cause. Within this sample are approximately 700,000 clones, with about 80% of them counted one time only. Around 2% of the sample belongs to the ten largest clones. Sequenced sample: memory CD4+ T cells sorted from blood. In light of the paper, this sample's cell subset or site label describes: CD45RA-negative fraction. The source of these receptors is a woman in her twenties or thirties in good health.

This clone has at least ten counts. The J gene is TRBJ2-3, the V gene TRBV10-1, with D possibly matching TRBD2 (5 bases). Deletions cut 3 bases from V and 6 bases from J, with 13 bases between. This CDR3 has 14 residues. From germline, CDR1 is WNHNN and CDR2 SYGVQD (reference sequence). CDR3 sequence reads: CASSDGRGGDTQYF. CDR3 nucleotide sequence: TGCGCCAGCAGTGATGGACGGGGTGGGGATACGCAGTATTTT.

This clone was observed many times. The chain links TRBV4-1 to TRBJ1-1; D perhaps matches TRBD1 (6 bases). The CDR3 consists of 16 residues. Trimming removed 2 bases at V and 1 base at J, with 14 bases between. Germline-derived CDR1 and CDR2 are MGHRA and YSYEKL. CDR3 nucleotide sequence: TGCGCCAGCAGCCAAAGGGGGGGTAATAAGAACACTGAAGCTTTCTTT. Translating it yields CASSQRGGNKNTEAFF.

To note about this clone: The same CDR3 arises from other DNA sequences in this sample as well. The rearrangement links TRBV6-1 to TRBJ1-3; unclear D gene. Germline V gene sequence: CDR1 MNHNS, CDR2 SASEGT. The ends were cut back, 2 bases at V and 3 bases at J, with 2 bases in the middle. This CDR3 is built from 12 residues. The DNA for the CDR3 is TGTGCCAGCAGTGAAATTGGAAACACCATATATTTT. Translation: CASSEIGNTIYF.

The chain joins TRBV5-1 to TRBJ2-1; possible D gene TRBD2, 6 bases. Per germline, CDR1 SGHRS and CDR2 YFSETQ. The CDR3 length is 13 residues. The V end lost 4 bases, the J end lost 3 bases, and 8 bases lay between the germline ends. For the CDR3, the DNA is TGCGCCAGCAGCACGGGACTCTACAATGAGCAGTTCTTC. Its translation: CASSTGLYNEQFF.

CDR3 bases: TGTGCCAGCGGGAAGGCCTACGAGCAGTACTTC. Translated, it gives CASGKAYEQYF. This chain uses TRBV2 with TRBJ2-7; D uncertain. The CDR3 runs 11 residues. CDR1 is SNHLY and CDR2 is FYNNEI in the germline V gene. The V and J ends lost 8 bases and 2 bases respectively, with 7 bases between them.

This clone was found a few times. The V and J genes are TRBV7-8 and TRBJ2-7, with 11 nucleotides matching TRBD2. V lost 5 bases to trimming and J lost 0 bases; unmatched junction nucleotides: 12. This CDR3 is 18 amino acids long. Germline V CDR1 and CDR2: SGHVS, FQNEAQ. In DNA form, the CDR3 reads TGTGCCAGCAGCCCTAAAGTACGACTAGCGGGAATCTCCTACGAGCAGTACTTC. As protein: CASSPKVRLAGISYEQYF.

DNA for the CDR3: TGTGCCAGTAGTATTTTCGGTCCCTCGGACTATAGCAATCAGCCCCAGCATTTT. Amino acids: CASSIFGPSDYSNQPQHF. The V call is TRBV19, the J call TRBJ1-5; no firm D call. V lost 3 bases and J 0 bases, leaving 18 bases between the germline ends. The germline gives CDR1 LNHDA, CDR2 SQIVND (reference sequence). The length of the CDR3 is 18 residues. The full variable domain, in which reference TRBV19 and TRBJ1-5 provide the parts outside the CDR3, is DGGITQSPKYLFRKEGQNVTLSCEQNLNHDAMYWYRQDPGQGLRLIYYSQIVNDFQKGDIAEGYSVSREKKESFPLTVTSAQKNPTAFYLCASSIFGPSDYSNQPQHFGDGTRLSIL.

The DNA for the CDR3 is TGCAGTGCTCTGAACAATGAGCAGTTCTTC. Translated: CSALNNEQFF. The rearrangement links TRBV20-1 to TRBJ2-1; no definite D call. CDR3 length: 10 residues. V lost 5 bases, J lost 5 bases, and 4 bases lay in between. CDR1 is DFQATT, CDR2 SNEGSKA, per germline (reference sequence).

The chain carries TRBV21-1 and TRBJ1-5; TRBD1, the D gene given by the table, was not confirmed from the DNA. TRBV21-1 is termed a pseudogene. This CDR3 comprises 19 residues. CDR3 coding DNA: TGTGCCAGCAGCAAAGGCCCCGGGACAGGGGTTGTTAGCAATCAGCCCCAGCATTTT. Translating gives CASSKGPGTGVVSNQPQHF.

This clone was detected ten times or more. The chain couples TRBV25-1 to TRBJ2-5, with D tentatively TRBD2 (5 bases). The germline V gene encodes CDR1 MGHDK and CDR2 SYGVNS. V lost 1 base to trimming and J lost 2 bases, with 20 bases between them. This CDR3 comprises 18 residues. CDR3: CASSESLGGTELQETQYF. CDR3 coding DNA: TGTGCCAGCAGTGAATCGTTAGGAGGTACTGAACTACAAGAGACCCAGTACTTC.

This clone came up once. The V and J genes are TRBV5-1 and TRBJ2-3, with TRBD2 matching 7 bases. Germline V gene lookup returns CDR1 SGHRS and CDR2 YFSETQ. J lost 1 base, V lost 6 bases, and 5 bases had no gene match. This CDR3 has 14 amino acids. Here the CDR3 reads CASKSGTGTDTQYF. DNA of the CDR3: TGCGCCAGCAAAAGCGGGACGGGCACAGATACGCAGTATTTT.

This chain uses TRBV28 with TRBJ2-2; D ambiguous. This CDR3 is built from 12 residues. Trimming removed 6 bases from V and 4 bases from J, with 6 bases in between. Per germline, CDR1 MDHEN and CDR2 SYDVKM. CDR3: CASRPRTGELFF. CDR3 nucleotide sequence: TGTGCCAGCAGACCCCGCACCGGGGAGCTGTTTTTT.

The CDR3 DNA is TGCGCCAGCAGCTTGAAGTTAGGGACTAGCGGGAGCACAGATACGCAGTATTTT. Residues: CASSLKLGTSGSTDTQYF. The rearrangement uses TRBV5-1 and TRBJ2-3; 12 positions agree with TRBD2. V gave up 1 base and J gave up 0 bases; unmatched junction bases: 6. Germline V gene lookup returns CDR1 SGHRS and CDR2 YFSETQ. The CDR3 is 18 amino acids.

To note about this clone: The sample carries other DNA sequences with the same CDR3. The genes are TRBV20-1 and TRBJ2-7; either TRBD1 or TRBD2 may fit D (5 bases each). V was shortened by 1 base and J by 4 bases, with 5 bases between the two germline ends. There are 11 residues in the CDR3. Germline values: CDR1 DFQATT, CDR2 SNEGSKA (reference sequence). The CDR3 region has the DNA TGCAGTGCTAGAGGGGGGTACGAGCAGTACTTC. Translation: CSARGGYEQYF.

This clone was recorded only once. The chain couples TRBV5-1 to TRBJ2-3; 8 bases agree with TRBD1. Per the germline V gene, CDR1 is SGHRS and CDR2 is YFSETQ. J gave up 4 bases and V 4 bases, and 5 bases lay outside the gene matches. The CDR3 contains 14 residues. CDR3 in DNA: TGCGCCAGCAGCCCATGGACAGGGTCAGATACGCAGTATTTT. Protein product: CASSPWTGSDTQYF.

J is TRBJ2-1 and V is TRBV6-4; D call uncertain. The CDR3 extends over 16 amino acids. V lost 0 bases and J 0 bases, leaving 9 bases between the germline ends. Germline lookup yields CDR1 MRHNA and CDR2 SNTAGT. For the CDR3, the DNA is TGTGCCAGCAGTGACTCTGGCGCTAGCTCCTACAATGAGCAGTTCTTC. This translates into CASSDSGASSYNEQFF.

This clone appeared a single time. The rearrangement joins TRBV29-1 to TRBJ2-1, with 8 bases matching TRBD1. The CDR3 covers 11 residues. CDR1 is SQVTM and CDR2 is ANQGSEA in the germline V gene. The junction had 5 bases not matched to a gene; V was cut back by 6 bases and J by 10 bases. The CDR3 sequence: CSVSRDREQFF. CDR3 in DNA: TGCAGCGTGTCCCGGGACAGGGAGCAGTTCTTC.

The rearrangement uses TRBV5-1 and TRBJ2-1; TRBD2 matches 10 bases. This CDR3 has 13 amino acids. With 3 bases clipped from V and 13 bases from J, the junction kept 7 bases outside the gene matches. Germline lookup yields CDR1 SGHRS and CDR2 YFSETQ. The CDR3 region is CASSSGLAETQFF. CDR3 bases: TGCGCCAGCAGCTCAGGACTAGCGGAGACCCAGTTCTTC.

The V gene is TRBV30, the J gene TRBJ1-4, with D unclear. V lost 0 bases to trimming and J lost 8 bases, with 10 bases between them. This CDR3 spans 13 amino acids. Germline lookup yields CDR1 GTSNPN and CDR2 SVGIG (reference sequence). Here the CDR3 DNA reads TGTGCCTGGAGTGTCGGGTGGGGAGAAAAACTGTTTTTT. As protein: CAWSVGWGEKLFF.